This note documents a single TCR beta chain sequence. The antigen is not known. The data were taken from a study of Ad26.COV2.S vaccination and SARS-CoV-2 variants. The CDR3 has 16 residues. Germline CDR1 and CDR2: LGHDT and YNNKEL (reference sequence). V lost 4 bases and J 1 base, leaving 16 bases between the germline ends. Profiling relied on immunoSEQ multiplex PCR, and the TCRdb table lists in-frame clones only, not all of them. The data show about 180,000 clones, around 88% seen once. Study results and caveats: Those who received vaccine or placebo ended up with similar non-spike TCR breadth. The TCR breadth and depth analyses may have produced an underestimate of total T cell responses. Placebo recipients had lower spike-specific TCR breadth than vaccine recipients.

The specimen was peripheral blood, collected after recovery from COVID-19. V and J are TRBV3-1 (or the pseudogene TRBV3-2) and TRBJ1-1; D is ambiguous. This receptor was taken from a human donor who had recovered from COVID-19. CDR3 nucleotides: TGTGCCAGCAGCCGTTCCTCGGGGAAAAGGAACACTGAAGCTTTCTTT. Its translation: CASSRSSGKRNTEAFF.